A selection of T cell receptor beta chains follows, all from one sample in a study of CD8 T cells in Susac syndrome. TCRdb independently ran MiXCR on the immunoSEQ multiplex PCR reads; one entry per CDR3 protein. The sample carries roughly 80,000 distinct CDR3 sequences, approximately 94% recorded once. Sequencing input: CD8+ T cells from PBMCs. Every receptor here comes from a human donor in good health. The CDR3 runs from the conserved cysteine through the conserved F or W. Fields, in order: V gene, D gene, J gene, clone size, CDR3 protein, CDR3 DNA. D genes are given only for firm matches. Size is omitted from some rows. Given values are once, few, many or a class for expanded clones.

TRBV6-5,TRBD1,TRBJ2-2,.,CASSPGQGAEELFF,TGTGCCAGCAGCCCCGGACAGGGGGCCGAGGAGCTGTTTTTT
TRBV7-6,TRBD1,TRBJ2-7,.,CASSSVTGLSSYEQYF,TGTGCCAGCAGCTCAGTGACAGGGCTGAGCTCCTACGAGCAGTACTTC
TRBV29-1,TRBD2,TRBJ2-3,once,CSVEDQWESGGTDTQYF,TGCAGCGTTGAAGATCAATGGGAAAGCGGGGGCACAGATACGCAGTATTTT
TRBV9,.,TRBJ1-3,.,CASSDSSGNTIYF,TGTGCCAGCAGCGACAGCTCTGGAAACACCATATATTTT
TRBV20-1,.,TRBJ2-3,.,CSAPYDTQYF,TGCAGTGCTCCTTATGATACGCAGTATTTT
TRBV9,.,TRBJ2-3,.,CASSVGRGTDTQYF,TGTGCCAGCAGCGTAGGAAGGGGGACAGATACGCAGTATTTT
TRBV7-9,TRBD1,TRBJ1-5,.,CASSLVENRGSSEGQHF,TGTGCCAGCAGCTTAGTGGAAAACAGGGGTAGCTCTGAGGGCCAGCATTTT
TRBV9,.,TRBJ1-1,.,CASSVESITEAFF,TGTGCCAGCAGCGTAGAGTCGATCACTGAAGCTTTCTTT
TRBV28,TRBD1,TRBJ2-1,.,CASSLDVRGSYNEQFF,TGTGCCAGCAGTTTGGACGTCAGGGGGTCCTACAATGAGCAGTTCTTC
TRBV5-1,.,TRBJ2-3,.,CASSLRQGSGDTQYF,TGCGCCAGCAGCTTGAGGCAGGGTTCAGGAGATACGCAGTATTTT
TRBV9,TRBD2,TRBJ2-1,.,CASSPLLRLADYNEQFF,TGTGCCAGCAGCCCCCTGCTGAGACTAGCGGATTACAATGAGCAGTTCTTC
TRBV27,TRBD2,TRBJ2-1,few,CASSLLPGTSYNEQFF,TGTGCCAGCAGTTTATTACCCGGGACTAGCTACAATGAGCAGTTCTTC
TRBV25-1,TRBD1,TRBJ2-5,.,CASSDTRPGTGTETQYF,TGTGCCAGCAGCGATACTCGTCCCGGGACAGGGACGGAGACCCAGTACTTC
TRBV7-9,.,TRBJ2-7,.,CASSSGGQPYEQYF,TGTGCCAGCAGCTCCGGGGGACAGCCCTACGAGCAGTACTTC
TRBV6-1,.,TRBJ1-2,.,CASSELERGYFGYTF,TGTGCCAGCAGTGAACTGGAACGAGGTTACTTTGGCTACACCTTC
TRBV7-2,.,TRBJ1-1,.,CATSMTITEAFF,TGTGCCACCTCGATGACGATCACTGAAGCTTTCTTT
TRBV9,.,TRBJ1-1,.,CASGGIPTPDTEAFF,TGTGCCAGCGGGGGGATTCCCACACCAGACACTGAAGCTTTCTTT
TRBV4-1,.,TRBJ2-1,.,CASNQEAGEQFF,TGCGCCAGCAACCAAGAAGCAGGTGAGCAGTTCTTC
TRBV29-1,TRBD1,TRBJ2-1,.,CSLDRANYNEQFF,TGCAGCCTGGACAGGGCTAATTACAATGAGCAGTTCTTC
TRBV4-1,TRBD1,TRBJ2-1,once,CASSTTGGSYNEQFF,TGCGCCAGCAGCACGACAGGGGGCTCCTACAATGAGCAGTTCTTC
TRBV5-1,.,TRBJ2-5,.,CASSQPGETQYF,TGCGCCAGCAGCCAGCCTGGGGAGACCCAGTACTTC
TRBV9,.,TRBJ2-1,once,CASSVGEGAINEQFF,TGTGCCAGCAGCGTCGGGGAGGGGGCCATCAATGAGCAGTTCTTC
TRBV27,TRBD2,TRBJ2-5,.,CASSLRRPPGLAVQETQYF,TGTGCCAGCAGTTTACGACGGCCCCCGGGACTAGCGGTCCAAGAGACCCAGTACTTC
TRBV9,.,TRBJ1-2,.,CASSVAGTHYGYTF,TGTGCCAGCAGCGTAGCCGGGACACATTATGGCTACACCTTC
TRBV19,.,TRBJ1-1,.,CASGRGQVNTEAFF,TGTGCCAGTGGGAGGGGTCAAGTGAACACTGAAGCTTTCTTT
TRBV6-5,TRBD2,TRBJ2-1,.,CASSSGLAGNEQFF,TGTGCCAGCAGTTCGGGACTAGCGGGTAATGAGCAGTTCTTC
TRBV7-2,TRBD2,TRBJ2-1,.,CASRPPSGMYNEQFF,TGTGCCAGCAGGCCACCTAGCGGGATGTACAATGAGCAGTTCTTC
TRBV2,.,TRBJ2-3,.,CASSEGRGGVDTQYF,TGTGCCAGCAGTGAGGGGCGAGGGGGAGTAGATACGCAGTATTTT
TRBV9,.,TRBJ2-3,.,CASSVDASLTQYF,TGTGCCAGCAGCGTAGATGCTAGTTTAACGCAGTATTTT
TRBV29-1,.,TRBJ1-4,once,CSGRLSNEKLFF,TGCAGCGGCCGTCTGTCTAATGAAAAACTGTTTTTT
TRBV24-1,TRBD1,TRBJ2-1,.,CATAGTGGNEQFF,TGTGCCACCGCAGGGACAGGGGGCAATGAGCAGTTCTTC
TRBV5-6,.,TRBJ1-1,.,CASSPVGVNTEAFF,TGTGCCAGCAGCCCCGTTGGGGTAAACACTGAAGCTTTCTTT
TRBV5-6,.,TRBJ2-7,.,CASSYLTAEQYF,TGTGCCAGCAGCTATTTGACGGCCGAGCAGTACTTC
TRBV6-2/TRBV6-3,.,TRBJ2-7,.,CASSYSLGYEQYF,TGTGCCAGCAGTTACTCCCTTGGGTACGAGCAGTACTTC
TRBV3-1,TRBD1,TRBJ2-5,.,CASSDRGWETQYF,TGTGCCAGCAGTGACAGGGGGTGGGAGACCCAGTACTTC
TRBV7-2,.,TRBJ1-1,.,CASSLAWGGEAFF,TGTGCCAGCAGCTTAGCCTGGGGGGGGGAAGCTTTCTTT
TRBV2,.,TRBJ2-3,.,CASGRRTDTQYF,TGTGCCAGCGGGAGGAGAACAGATACGCAGTATTTT
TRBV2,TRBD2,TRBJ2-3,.,CASSTTSGGRYTDTQYF,TGTGCCAGCAGTACGACTAGCGGGGGACGATACACAGATACGCAGTATTTT
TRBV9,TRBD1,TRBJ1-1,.,CASSVNPYNRGTVNTEAFF,TGTGCCAGCAGCGTCAACCCTTACAACAGGGGAACGGTGAACACTGAAGCTTTCTTT
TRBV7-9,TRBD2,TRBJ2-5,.,CASRVLAGAQQETQYF,TGTGCCAGCAGGGTACTAGCGGGGGCCCAACAAGAGACCCAGTACTTC
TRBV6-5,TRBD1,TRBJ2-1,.,CASSHRGSSNEQFF,TGTGCCAGCAGTCACAGGGGTTCATCCAATGAGCAGTTCTTC
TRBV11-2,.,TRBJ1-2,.,CASSLGAETAPYGYTF,TGTGCCAGCAGCTTAGGGGCGGAGACCGCGCCTTATGGCTACACCTTC
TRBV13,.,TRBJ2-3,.,CASSLGGEVDTQYF,TGTGCCAGCAGCTTGGGCGGGGAGGTGGATACGCAGTATTTT
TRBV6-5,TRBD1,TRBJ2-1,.,CASSYSRDTGGDEQFF,TGTGCCAGCAGTTACTCGAGGGACACAGGGGGCGATGAGCAGTTCTTC
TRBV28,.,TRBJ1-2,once,CASSLVNLSYGYTF,TGTGCCAGCAGTTTAGTGAACCTAAGCTATGGCTACACCTTC
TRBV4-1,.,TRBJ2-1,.,CASSQESRTLEDEQFF,TGCGCCAGCAGCCAAGAGAGCAGGACTCTGGAGGATGAGCAGTTCTTC
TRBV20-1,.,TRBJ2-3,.,CSARAERAINTQYF,TGCAGTGCTAGAGCTGAGAGGGCCATAAATACGCAGTATTTT
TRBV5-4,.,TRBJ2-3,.,CASSLVLAPTDTQYF,TGTGCCAGCAGCTTGGTTCTAGCACCCACAGATACGCAGTATTTT
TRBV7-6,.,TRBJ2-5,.,CASSSGVGTQYF,TGTGCCAGCAGTTCTGGGGTGGGGACCCAGTACTTC
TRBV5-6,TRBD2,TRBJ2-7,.,CASSRGLVGGWEQYF,TGTGCCAGCAGCCGGGGACTAGTTGGCGGTTGGGAGCAGTACTTC
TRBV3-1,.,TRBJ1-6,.,CASSQEAGDNSPLHF,TGTGCCAGCAGCCAAGAGGCAGGGGACAATTCACCCCTCCACTTT
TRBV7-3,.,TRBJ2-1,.,CASSLNPLGYLNNEQFF,TGTGCCAGCAGCTTAAACCCACTAGGCTACCTAAACAATGAGCAGTTCTTC
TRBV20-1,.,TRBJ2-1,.,CSARDILMMRADPIDEQFF,TGCAGTGCTAGAGATATCCTGATGATGCGGGCAGACCCGATCGATGAGCAGTTCTTC